Sequencing of this T cell receptor beta chain was carried out in a study of cytomegalovirus exposure and HLA in healthy donors (dated by TCRdb to the late 2010s). About the study as a whole: An earlier analysis of fewer than 750 of the donors reported 276 Gb of sequence data and some 110 million unique TCR beta sequences obtained from around 180 million T cells. The genetic ancestry cluster associated with self-reported Caucasian donors included around 76% of the roughly 400 genotyped donors. Among several hundred genotyped donors of the cohort, an average of approximately 200,000 unique TCR beta nucleotide sequences was sequenced per donor, of which about 19% were non-productive. A handful of DR-DQ haplotypes were treated as single units for association and clustering because of strong linkage in the cohort. A later analysis re-examined previously published TCR beta repertoires from more than 600 donors and added high-resolution HLA genotyping to investigate patterns of TCR occurrence. The study used immunosequencing to profile the T cell repertoires of hundreds of subjects and linked those repertoires to cytomegalovirus serostatus. The later analysis used no new phenotypic data to find candidate immune exposures, relying instead on TCR beta sequences and their occurrence across donors. Alongside the repertoire data, information on donor age, sex, ethnicity and CMV serostatus was compiled. A separate validation cohort of 100 to 150 different subjects was used in addition to the approximately 610-subject first cohort. The study aimed to test whether signatures of past pathogen exposure could be identified by cataloging public T cell receptors. To decide whether each TCR beta V gene segment behaved as functional or pseudogenic, an earlier analysis of 587 of the donors relied on high-throughput TCR beta sequencing. To predict cytomegalovirus infection status, the study brought together high-throughput TCR immunosequencing, statistical association of individual TCRs with disease status, and machine learning. A later genetic analysis used genome-wide SNP genotypes for about 60% of the 666 donors, treating that subset as a discovery cohort. Class I and class II HLA loci were covered by the typing at four-digit resolution. All discovery cohort repertoires had been generated on a single sequencing platform. Typing coverage varied by locus: about 620-630 donors for A, B, C, DRB1 and DQB1; 500 to 550 for DQA1; around 570 for DPA1; 450 to 480 for DPB1. An early release that covered about 600 HLA-typed donors contained about 300 gigabases of sequencing data and 75 million to 100 million unique TCR sequences.

The protocol used for the library was the immunoSEQ multiplex PCR assay. A mixture of 60 forward primers for TCR Vbeta segments and 13 reverse primers for TCR Jbeta segments was used in the multiplex PCR. The CDR3 region of rearranged TCR beta genes was amplified from genomic DNA with a multiplex PCR assay. The Illumina HiSeq System was used to sequence the amplified TCR beta libraries as 87-base-pair reads. The paper's processing steps were these. In a later analysis, around 80 million unique TCR beta chains were counted across the 666 repertoires, and roughly 9.9 million of these chains were shared by at least two donors. Raw reads were error-corrected and collapsed into unique sequences by a nearest-neighbor algorithm in which closely related sequences were merged to remove PCR and sequencing errors. CDR3 sequences were aligned to IMGT reference sequences to assign V, D and J gene segments. For a sequence to be retained, a match of at least six nucleotides to both a V gene segment and a J gene segment was required. Rearrangements were classified as productive when the CDR3 lacked stop codons and remained in frame with V and J, and all other rearrangements were classified as non-productive. CDR3 was defined by IMGT convention, running from the second conserved V-encoded cysteine to the conserved J-encoded phenylalanine. In an earlier analysis of 500 to 650 of the donors, sequences lacking an unambiguous match to a single V gene segment were excluded. An earlier analysis of several hundred of the donors called V segments functional above 56.7% productive rearrangements and segregating when the between-donor standard deviation exceeded 5%. To diagnose cytomegalovirus status from the catalog of TCR beta chain sequences, a statistical classification framework was built. A later analysis assigned V and J genes by comparing TCR nucleotide sequences with IMGT/GENE-DB human TR gene sequences. The TCRdist pipeline was used in a later analysis to assign CDR3 sequences and most-parsimonious VDJ recombination scenarios. A later analysis defined each TCR beta chain by its CDR3 amino acid sequence plus V-gene family, and excluded reads lacking a unique V-gene family. A later analysis removed 592 highly shared, low-generation-probability nucleotide sequences to deal with suspected cross-contamination and a sequencing artifact. For each public chain, a later analysis derived a clonal expansion index from normalized ranks of inferred template counts within each repertoire. A later analysis computed generation probabilities with a VDJ recombination model fitted to out-of-frame rearrangements, and checked the results against IGoR. A later analysis scored TCR-TCR, TCR-HLA and TCR-CMV co-occurrence with hypergeometric tests, applying a repertoire-size bias correction to TCR pairs. To estimate false discovery rates, a later analysis permuted the HLA or CMV assignments 20 times. In a later analysis, co-occurring TCRs were grouped using DBSCAN, and TCRdist sequence similarity was added for clustering within HLA-allele-positive subsets. Repertoires with fewer than 30,000 or more than 120,000 public chains were left out of co-occurrence clustering, as were about five repertoires with anomalous nucleotide sharing. This is the immuneACCESS table as TCRdb keeps it, with only in-frame sequences that have V and J called. A part of the clones is gone; compared with another copy, unresolved V genes explain less than half, and the rest is unexplained. For V, J and clone size, that table is used; D and trimming come from the DNA. Within this sample are about 170,000 clones, with 75% to 90% of them counted one time only. About 2.3% of the sample rests with the top ten.

The cohort consisted of more than 650 healthy bone marrow donors. At the time of sampling, every cohort member was nominally healthy, though immune exposures that went unrecorded were likely present. The donor tested CMV seronegative, placing the donor among the 350 to 400 seronegative members of the cohort. A peripheral blood sample was provided by each donor, and peripheral blood mononuclear cells were used for TCR beta sequencing. Genomic DNA extraction from the blood cell samples was performed with the Qiagen DNeasy Blood Extraction Kit. What the authors observed across the whole study: A later genetic analysis associated a missense DCLRE1C variant with V-gene and J-gene trimming of TCR beta chains, and an independent cohort replicated the association. The presence/absence analyses assumed that sequencing depth was roughly uniform across donors, and that assumption may not be true. Most TCR sequences were observed very rarely across donors, whereas some public TCRs were present in many individuals. Because some donors lacked HLA typing at each locus, the association tests relied only on the typed subset. In a later analysis, HLA-associated TCR beta chains showed more clonal expansion and lower generation probabilities than non-associated chains that were equally common. It was suggested by the authors that the approach could potentially be generalized to other disease states and immunological phenotypes. A further reported finding was that TCR beta sequences accurately predicted the HLA-A and HLA-B alleles for most subjects in the first cohort. Immune exposure information for the cohort was limited to CMV serostatus. At a false discovery rate of 0.05, a later analysis linked around 15,000 TCR beta sequences to specific HLA alleles. A later analysis found that most CMV-associated TCR beta chains appeared HLA-restricted, with HLA associations seemingly driven largely by CMV exposure. In this cohort, only TCR beta chains were sequenced, and detectable features were limited by the absence of alpha or paired-chain data. Linkage disequilibrium might explain the correlated functional status among segregating V segments, but an unknown experimental factor could not be excluded. The sequencing pipeline was judged likely to have produced a cluster of highly shared sequence variants as a technical artifact. Compared with the 666-donor mean, donors in an Asian-associated ancestry cluster had fewer N-insertions in productive TCRs, according to a later genetic analysis. In vitro tests confirmed that three of the cytomegalovirus-associated TCR beta chains recognize cytomegalovirus antigens. The study gave a list of some 150 TCR beta chains associated with cytomegalovirus. In an earlier analysis of several hundred of the donors, most TCR beta V segments were observed in productive rearrangements about 90% or about 30% of the time, broadly matching IMGT annotations. Because the 87-base-pair reads could not distinguish some IMGT-functional V segments, including TRBV6-2 and TRBV6-3, those segments were excluded. Roughly 17 rarely observed V segments, including chromosome 9 orphons, were excluded from the earlier analysis of 550 to 700 of the donors because counts were too low. In a later analysis, the rate of TCR association differed among HLA loci, with DRB1 alleles having the most associated TCRs and HLA-C alleles having the fewest. Assigning TCR associations to individual alleles was difficult when HLA alleles, especially DR and DQ, strongly co-occurred. The classifier was reported to diagnose cytomegalovirus status with high specificity and sensitivity in both the original and validation cohorts. Several of the top co-occurrence clusters appeared to be linked to parvovirus B19, influenza, CMV and Epstein-Barr virus, according to a later analysis.

The germline V end is reduced by 4 bases and the J end by 0 bases; junction bases left unmatched: 5. Based on the germline V gene, the CDR1 and CDR2 sequences are SGDLS and YYNGEE. CDR3 length: 16 amino acids, cysteine to phenylalanine. The kept DNA is CDR3 alone, 48 bases in frame from the first base. As concerns this clone: Its antigen remains unidentified. Qualities for individual bases were not recorded, and no much larger clone is one base off.

The sequence derives from a male donor in good health and CMV-seronegative. The chain uses TRBV9 and TRBJ1-4; 8 nucleotides in the junction match TRBD1. Sequencing used PBMCs. The CDR3 sequence is CASSSDRVATNEKLFF. In nucleotide form, the sequence is TGTGCCAGCAGCTCGGACAGGGTTGCAACTAATGAAAAACTGTTTTTT.